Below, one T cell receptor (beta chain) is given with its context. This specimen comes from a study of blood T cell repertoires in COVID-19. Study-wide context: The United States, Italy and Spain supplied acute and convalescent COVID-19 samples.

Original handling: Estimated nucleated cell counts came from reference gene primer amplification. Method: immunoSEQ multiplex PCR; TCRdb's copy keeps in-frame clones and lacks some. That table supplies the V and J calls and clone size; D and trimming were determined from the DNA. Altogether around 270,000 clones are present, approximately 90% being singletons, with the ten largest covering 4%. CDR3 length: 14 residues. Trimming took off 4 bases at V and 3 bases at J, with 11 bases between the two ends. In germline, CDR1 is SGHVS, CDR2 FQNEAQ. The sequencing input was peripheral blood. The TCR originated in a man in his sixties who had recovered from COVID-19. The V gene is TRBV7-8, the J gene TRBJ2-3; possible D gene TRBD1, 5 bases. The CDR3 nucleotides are TGTGCCAGCAGCTCCAGGGCCGGGACAGATACGCAGTATTTT. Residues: CASSSRAGTDTQYF.